The source of this T cell receptor beta chain is a study of Ad26.COV2.S vaccination and SARS-CoV-2 variants. Study results and caveats: The study found similar non-spike TCR breadth in vaccine and placebo recipients.

On this clone itself: What it binds is unknown.

CDR1 is MGHRA and CDR2 is YSYEKL in the germline V gene. V lost 3 bases to trimming and J lost 6 bases, with 21 bases between them. This CDR3 has 16 residues. This sample's treatment: about 20 received Ad26.COV2.S at low or high dose, single or two shots; about five received placebo; per-sample allocation not given. Following the first vaccine or placebo injection, samples were taken on day 63. An 18-55-year-old adult in Boston served as donor. Sequenced by immunoSEQ multiplex PCR; TCRdb stores in-frame clones only, minus some. The data contain roughly 380,000 clones, more than 75% of them singletons.

This receptor was obtained from a person aged 18-60 years who received the Ad26.COV2.S COVID-19 vaccine or a placebo. The chain recombines TRBV4-1 with TRBJ2-7; D possibly corresponds to TRBD2 (6 bases). Sequenced here: peripheral blood, sampled in a trial of Ad26.COV2.S vaccine versus placebo. The CDR3 coding sequence is TGCGCCAGCAGCCACGCTCCGGGACTCAACCCCTCCGAGCAGTACTTC. Protein: CASSHAPGLNPSEQYF.